The 10 T cell receptor beta chains listed next were all sequenced from one sample in a study of CD8 T cells in ankylosing spondylitis. TCRdb re-analysed the 5' RACE reads in MiXCR, keeping a single row per CDR3 protein. The repertoire consists of about 250,000 distinct CDR3 sequences, with 20% to 30% occurring once and the leading ten covering 0.5% to 0.65%. Sequences were obtained from blood, either unsorted or a sorted T cell fraction (not recorded which). The origin of the receptors is a male donor with ankylosing spondylitis or in good health (not recorded which).

V usage is TRBV20-1 and J usage is TRBJ1-1; tentative D call: TRBD1 (5 bases). Per germline, CDR1 DFQATT and CDR2 SNEGSKA (reference sequence). The CDR3 extends over 11 amino acids. Trimming stripped 3 bases from V and 4 bases from J, with 6 bases between. In nucleotides, the CDR3 is TGCAGTGCTAGCGGGACCACTGAAGCTTTCTTT. Encoded protein: CSASGTTEAFF.

The chain has TRBV10-3 and TRBJ1-1; D is unresolved. The V gene lost 10 bases and the J gene lost 0 bases, with 12 bases spanning the gap. From germline, CDR1 is ENHRY and CDR2 SYGVKD. This CDR3 is built from 13 residues. The CDR3 DNA follows: TGTGCCACGAGGGTACACATGAACACTGAAGCTTTCTTT. Its translation is CATRVHMNTEAFF.

This clonotype was recorded many times. This chain uses TRBV20-1 with TRBJ2-1; TRBD2 might be the D (5 bases). CDR1 and CDR2 (germline): DFQATT, SNEGSKA (reference sequence). This CDR3 comprises 15 residues. The V end lost 0 bases, the J end lost 2 bases, and 11 bases lay between the germline ends. The CDR3 protein is CSARDFEGPYNEQFF. CDR3 nucleotides: TGCAGTGCTAGAGATTTTGAGGGCCCCTACAATGAGCAGTTCTTC.

This clonotype was seen ten or more times. The V and J genes are TRBV10-3 and TRBJ2-1, with 10 bases matching TRBD2. CDR1 is ENHRY, CDR2 SYGVKD, per germline. CDR3 length equals 15 residues. V was pared by 10 bases and J by 8 bases, with 14 bases of the junction left unmatched. CDR3 bases: TGTGCCAGCCACGACAGCGGGGGGGCCAGGGATGAGCAGTTCTTC. This encodes CASHDSGGARDEQFF.

This clonotype came up a few times. The V and J genes are TRBV6-1 and TRBJ2-3, with D uncertain. The CDR3 extends over 14 amino acids. CDR1 MNHNS and CDR2 SASEGT come from the germline V gene. V was pared by 8 bases and J by 4 bases, with 16 bases between. The CDR3 sequence is CASRIFGGADTQYF. The CDR3 DNA is TGTGCCAGCCGCATTTTCGGCGGAGCAGATACGCAGTATTTT.

This clonotype was observed at least ten times. V usage is TRBV29-1 and J usage is TRBJ2-2; possibly TRBD1 or TRBD2 for D (5 bases each). Trimming took off 5 bases at V and 4 bases at J, with 14 bases between the two ends. The CDR3 has 14 amino acids. Germline CDR1 is SQVTM and CDR2 is ANQGSEA. CDR3 region: CSVYLRDATGELFF. In nucleotides, the CDR3 is TGCAGCGTTTACCTCCGGGACGCCACCGGGGAGCTGTTTTTT.

At least ten counts were recorded for this clonotype. The rearrangement uses TRBV29-1 and TRBJ1-1; no clear D gene. CDR1 and CDR2 from the germline V gene are SQVTM and ANQGSEA. Between the trimmed V and J ends, which lost 3 bases and 10 bases, there was a span of 12 bases. The CDR3 is 11 amino acids. This CDR3 is CSVEERGGAFF. CDR3 nucleotides: TGCAGCGTTGAGGAGCGGGGTGGAGCTTTCTTT.

The chain links TRBV20-1 to TRBJ2-5; D might be TRBD2 (7 bases). V lost 7 bases and J lost 2, with 14 bases in between. The CDR3 contains 13 residues. Per germline, CDR1 DFQATT and CDR2 SNEGSKA (reference sequence). CDR3: CSVGGGRQETQYF. The CDR3 region has the DNA TGCAGTGTAGGGGGGGGGCGGCAAGAGACCCAGTACTTC.

This clonotype was picked up many times. CDR3 protein: CASSLQGGANVLTF. CDR3 sequence (DNA): TGTGCCAGCAGTTTACAGGGAGGGGCCAACGTCCTGACTTTC. V gene TRBV27 combines with J gene TRBJ2-6, with D tentatively TRBD1 (5 bases). The CDR3 consists of 14 residues. V was pared by 2 bases and J by 4 bases, with 6 bases between. Looked up from germline, CDR1 is MNHEY and CDR2 is SMNVEV (reference sequence).

This clonotype was seen many times. The chain employs TRBV20-1 and TRBJ2-7; 10 bases line up with TRBD1. The trim removed 6 bases at V and 0 bases at J, leaving 8 bases unmatched. The CDR3 extends over 15 amino acids. CDR1 and CDR2 (germline): DFQATT, SNEGSKA (reference sequence). The CDR3 sequence: CSARNGQGVSYEQYF. In nucleotides, the CDR3 is TGCAGTGCCAGGAACGGACAGGGGGTCTCCTACGAGCAGTACTTC.